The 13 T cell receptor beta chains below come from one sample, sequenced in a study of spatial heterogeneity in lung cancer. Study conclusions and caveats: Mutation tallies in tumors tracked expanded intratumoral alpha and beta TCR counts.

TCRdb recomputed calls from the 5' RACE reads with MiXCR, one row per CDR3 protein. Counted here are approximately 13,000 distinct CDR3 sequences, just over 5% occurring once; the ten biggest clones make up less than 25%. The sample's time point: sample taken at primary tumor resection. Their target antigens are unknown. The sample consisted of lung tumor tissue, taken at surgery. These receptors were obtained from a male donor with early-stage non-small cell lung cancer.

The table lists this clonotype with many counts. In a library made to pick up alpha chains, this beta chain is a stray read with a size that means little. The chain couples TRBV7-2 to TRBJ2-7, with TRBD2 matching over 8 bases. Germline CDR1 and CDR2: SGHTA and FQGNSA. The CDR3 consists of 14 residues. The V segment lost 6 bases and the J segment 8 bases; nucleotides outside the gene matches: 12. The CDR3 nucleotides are TGTGCCAGCAGATCCGGGACTAGTCTTGCGCAGCAGTACTTC. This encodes CASRSGTSLAQQYF.

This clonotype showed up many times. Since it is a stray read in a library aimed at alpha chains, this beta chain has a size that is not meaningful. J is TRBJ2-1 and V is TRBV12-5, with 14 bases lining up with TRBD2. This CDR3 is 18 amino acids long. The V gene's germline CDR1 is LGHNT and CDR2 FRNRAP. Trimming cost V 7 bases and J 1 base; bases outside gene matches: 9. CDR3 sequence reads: CASATTSGGAVSYNEQFF. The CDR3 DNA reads TGTGCTAGTGCCACGACTAGCGGGGGGGCGGTATCCTACAATGAGCAGTTCTTC.

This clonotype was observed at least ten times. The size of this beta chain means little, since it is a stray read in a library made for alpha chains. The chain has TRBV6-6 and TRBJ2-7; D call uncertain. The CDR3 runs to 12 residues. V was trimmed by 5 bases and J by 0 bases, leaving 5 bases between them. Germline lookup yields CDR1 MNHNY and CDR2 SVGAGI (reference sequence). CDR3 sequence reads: CASSPSSYEQYF. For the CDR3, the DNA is TGTGCCAGCAGTCCTAGCTCCTACGAGCAGTACTTC.

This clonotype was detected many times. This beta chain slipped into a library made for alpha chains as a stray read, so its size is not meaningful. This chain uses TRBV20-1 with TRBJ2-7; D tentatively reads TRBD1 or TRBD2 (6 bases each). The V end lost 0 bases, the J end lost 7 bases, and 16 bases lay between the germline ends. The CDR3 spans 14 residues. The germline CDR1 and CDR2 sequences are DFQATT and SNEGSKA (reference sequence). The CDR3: CSARDGGGNWEQYF. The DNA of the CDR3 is TGCAGTGCTAGAGATGGAGGGGGGAATTGGGAGCAGTACTTC.

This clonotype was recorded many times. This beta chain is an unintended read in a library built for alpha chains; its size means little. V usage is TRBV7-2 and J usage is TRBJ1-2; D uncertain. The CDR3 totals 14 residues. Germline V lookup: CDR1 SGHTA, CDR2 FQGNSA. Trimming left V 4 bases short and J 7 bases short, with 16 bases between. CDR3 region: CASSSPADEPGYTF. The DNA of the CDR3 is TGTGCCAGCAGCTCCCCCGCAGACGAACCTGGCTACACCTTC.

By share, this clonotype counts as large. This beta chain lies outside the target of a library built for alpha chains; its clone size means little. The CDR3 DNA follows: TGCGCCAGCAGCTCGACAGGGATCGAGGGCACAGATACGCAGTATTTT. Protein: CASSSTGIEGTDTQYF. This chain uses TRBV4-3 with TRBJ2-3; TRBD1 matches 7 bases. The CDR3 extends over 16 amino acids. Losses at the gene ends were 5 bases for V and 1 base for J; bases not matched to a gene: 9. Germline values: CDR1 LGHNA, CDR2 YSLEER.

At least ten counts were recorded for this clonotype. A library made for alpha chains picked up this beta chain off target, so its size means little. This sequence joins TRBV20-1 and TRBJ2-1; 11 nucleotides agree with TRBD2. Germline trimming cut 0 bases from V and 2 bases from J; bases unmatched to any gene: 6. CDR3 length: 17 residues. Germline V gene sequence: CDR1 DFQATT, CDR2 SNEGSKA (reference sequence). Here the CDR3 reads CSARDPSTSGAYNEQFF. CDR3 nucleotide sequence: TGCAGTGCTAGAGATCCGTCGACTAGCGGGGCCTACAATGAGCAGTTCTTC.

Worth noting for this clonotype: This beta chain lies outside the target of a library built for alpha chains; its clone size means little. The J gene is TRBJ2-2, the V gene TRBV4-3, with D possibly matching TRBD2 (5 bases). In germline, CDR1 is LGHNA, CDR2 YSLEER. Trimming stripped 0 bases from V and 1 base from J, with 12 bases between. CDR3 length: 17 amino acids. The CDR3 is CASSQDHWRQNTGELFF. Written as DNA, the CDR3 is TGCGCCAGCAGCCAAGACCATTGGAGGCAGAACACCGGGGAGCTGTTTTTT.

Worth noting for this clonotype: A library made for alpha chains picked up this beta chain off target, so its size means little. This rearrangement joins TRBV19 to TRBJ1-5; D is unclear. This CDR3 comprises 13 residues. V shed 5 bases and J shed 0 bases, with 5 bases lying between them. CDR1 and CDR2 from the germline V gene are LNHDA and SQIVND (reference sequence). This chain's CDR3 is CASSLNSNQPQHF. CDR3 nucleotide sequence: TGTGCCAGTAGTCTCAATAGCAATCAGCCCCAGCATTTT.

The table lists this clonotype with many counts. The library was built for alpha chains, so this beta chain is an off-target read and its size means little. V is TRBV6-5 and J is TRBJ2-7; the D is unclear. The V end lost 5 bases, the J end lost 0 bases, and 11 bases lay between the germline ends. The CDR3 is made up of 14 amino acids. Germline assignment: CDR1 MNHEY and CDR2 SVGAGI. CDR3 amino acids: CASSRTPSSYEQYF. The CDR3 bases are TGTGCCAGCAGTCGGACGCCTAGCTCCTACGAGCAGTACTTC.

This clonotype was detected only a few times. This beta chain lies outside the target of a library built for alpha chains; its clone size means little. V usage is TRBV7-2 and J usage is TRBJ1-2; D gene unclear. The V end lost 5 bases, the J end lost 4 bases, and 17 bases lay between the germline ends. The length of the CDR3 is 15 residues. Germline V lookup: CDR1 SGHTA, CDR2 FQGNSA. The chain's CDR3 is CASSPRTEIFYGYTF. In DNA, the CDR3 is TGTGCCAGCAGCCCCCGGACGGAAATCTTCTATGGCTACACCTTC.

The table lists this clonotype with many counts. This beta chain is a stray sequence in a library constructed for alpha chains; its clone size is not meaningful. CDR3 residues: CASSPGLAGGGTQYF. CDR3 DNA: TGTGCCAGCAGCCCAGGACTAGCGGGGGGCGGGACCCAGTACTTC. The chain combines TRBV7-2 with TRBJ2-5; TRBD2 matches 14 bases. V trimming: 5 bases; J trimming: 7 bases; junction bases outside the gene matches: 6. This CDR3 has 15 residues. The germline V gene encodes CDR1 SGHTA and CDR2 FQGNSA. The variable domain in full, completed from reference TRBV7-2 and TRBJ2-5, reads GAGVSQSPSNKVTEKGKDVELRCDPISGHTALYWYRQSLGQGLEFLIYFQGNSAPDKSGLPSDRFSAERTGGSVSTLTIQRTQQEDSAVYLCASSPGLAGGGTQYFGPGTRLLVL.

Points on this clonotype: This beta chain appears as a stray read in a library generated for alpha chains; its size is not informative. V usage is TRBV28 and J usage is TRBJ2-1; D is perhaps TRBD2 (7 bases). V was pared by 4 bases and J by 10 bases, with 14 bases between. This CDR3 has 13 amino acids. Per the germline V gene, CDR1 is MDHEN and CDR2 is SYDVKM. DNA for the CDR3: TGTGCCAGCAGTTCTACGGGGGGCCCGGAGCAGTTCTTC. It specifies CASSSTGGPEQFF.